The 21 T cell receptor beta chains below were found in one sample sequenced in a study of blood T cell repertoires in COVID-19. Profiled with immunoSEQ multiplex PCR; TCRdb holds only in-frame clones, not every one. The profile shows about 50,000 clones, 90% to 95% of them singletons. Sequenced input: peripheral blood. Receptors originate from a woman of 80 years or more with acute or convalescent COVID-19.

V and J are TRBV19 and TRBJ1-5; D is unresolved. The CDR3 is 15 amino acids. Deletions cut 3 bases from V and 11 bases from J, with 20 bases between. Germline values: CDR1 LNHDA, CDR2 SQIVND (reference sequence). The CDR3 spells CASSISAAGPGAQHF. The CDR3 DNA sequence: TGTGCCAGTAGTATCTCCGCGGCGGGTCCCGGGGCCCAGCATTTT.

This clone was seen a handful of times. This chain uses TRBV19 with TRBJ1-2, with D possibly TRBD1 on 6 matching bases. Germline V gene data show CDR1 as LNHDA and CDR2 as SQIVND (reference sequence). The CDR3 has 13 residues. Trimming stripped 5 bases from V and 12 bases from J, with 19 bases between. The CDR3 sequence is CASSERGGIVDTF. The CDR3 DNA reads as TGTGCCAGTAGTGAACGAGGGGGTATCGTAGACACCTTC.

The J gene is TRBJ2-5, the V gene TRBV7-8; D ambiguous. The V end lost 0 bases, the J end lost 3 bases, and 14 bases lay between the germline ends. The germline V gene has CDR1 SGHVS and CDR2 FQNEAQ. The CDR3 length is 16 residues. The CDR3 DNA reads TGTGCCAGCAGCTTAGCGCGGATACTAAGTAAAGAGACCCAGTACTTC. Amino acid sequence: CASSLARILSKETQYF.

CDR3 sequence reads: CASRPGTSKETQYF. CDR3 DNA: TGTGCCAGCAGACCCGGGACTAGCAAAGAGACCCAGTACTTC. The chain employs TRBV6-5 and TRBJ2-5, with 9 bases that match TRBD2. This CDR3 spans 14 amino acids. Germline trimming cut 6 bases from V and 3 bases from J; bases unmatched to any gene: 5. Germline CDR1 and CDR2: MNHEY and SVGAGI.

The CDR3 region is CASSRDHNYGYTF. DNA of the CDR3: TGTGCCAGCAGCCGAGATCATAACTATGGCTACACCTTC. The chain carries TRBV14 and TRBJ1-2; no definite D call. This CDR3 is 13 amino acids long. Germline values: CDR1 SGHDN, CDR2 FVKESK. Trimming took 4 bases from V and 1 from J, leaving 7 bases between them. Looking up the rest from reference TRBV14 and TRBJ1-2 gives the full variable domain: EAGVTQFPSHSVIEKGQTVTLRCDPISGHDNLYWYRRVMGKEIKFLLHFVKESKQDESGMPNNRFLAERTGGTYSTLKVQPAELEDSGVYFCASSRDHNYGYTFGSGTRLTVV.

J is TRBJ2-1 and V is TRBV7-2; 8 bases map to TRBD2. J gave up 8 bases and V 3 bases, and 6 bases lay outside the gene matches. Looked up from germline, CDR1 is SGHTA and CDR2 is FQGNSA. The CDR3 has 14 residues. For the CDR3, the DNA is TGTGCCAGCAGCTTGCGGGAGGTGAGCCATGAGCAGTTCTTC. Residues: CASSLREVSHEQFF.

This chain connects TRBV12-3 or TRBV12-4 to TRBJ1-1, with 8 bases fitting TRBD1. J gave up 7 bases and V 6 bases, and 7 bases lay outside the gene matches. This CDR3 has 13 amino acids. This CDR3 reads CASRIQGGGEAFF. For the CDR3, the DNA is TGTGCCAGCAGGATACAGGGGGGCGGTGAAGCTTTCTTT.

The CDR3 DNA reads TGTGCCAGTAGTAACACAGGGTACTACAATGAGCAGTTCTTC. It is translated as CASSNTGYYNEQFF. V gene TRBV19 combines with J gene TRBJ2-1; D possibly corresponds to TRBD1 (6 bases). Germline V gene lookup returns CDR1 LNHDA and CDR2 SQIVND (reference sequence). There are 14 residues in the CDR3. V gave up 4 bases and J gave up 3 bases, with 10 bases separating them.

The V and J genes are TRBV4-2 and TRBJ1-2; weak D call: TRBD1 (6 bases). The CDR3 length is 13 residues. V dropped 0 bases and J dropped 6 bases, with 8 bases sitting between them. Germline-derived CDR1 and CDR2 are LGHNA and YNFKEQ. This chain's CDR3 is CASSQDRGNGYTF. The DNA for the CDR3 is TGTGCCAGCAGCCAAGATAGGGGGAATGGCTACACCTTC.

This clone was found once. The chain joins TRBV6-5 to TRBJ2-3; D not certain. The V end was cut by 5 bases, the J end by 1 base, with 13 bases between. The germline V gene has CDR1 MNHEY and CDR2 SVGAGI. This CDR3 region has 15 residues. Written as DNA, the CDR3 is TGTGCCAGCAGTCCCACATTGGTCGGCACAGATACGCAGTATTTT. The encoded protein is CASSPTLVGTDTQYF.

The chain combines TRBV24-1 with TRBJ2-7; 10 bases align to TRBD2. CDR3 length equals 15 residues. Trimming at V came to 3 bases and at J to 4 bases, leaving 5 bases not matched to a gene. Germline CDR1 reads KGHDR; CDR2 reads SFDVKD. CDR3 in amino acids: CATSDPSGSPYEQYF. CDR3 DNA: TGTGCCACCAGTGATCCTAGCGGGAGTCCATACGAGCAGTACTTC.

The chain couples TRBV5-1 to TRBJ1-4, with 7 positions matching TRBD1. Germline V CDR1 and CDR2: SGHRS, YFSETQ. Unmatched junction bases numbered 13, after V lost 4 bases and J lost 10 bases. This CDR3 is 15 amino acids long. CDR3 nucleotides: TGCGCCAGCAGCCAGGAGGGGGCTGCCAGGAGAAAACTGTTTTTT. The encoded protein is CASSQEGAARRKLFF.

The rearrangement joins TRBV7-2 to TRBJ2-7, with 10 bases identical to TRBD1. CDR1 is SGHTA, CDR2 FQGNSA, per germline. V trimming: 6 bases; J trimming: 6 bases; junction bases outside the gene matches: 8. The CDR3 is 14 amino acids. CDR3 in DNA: TGTGCCAGCAGACCCCGACAGGGGGCCTCCGAGCAGTACTTC. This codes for CASRPRQGASEQYF.

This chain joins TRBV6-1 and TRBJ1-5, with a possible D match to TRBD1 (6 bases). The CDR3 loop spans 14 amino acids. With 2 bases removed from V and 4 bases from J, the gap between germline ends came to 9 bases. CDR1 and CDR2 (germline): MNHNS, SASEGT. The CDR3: CASSEIGGNQPQHF. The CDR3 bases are TGTGCCAGCAGTGAAATAGGGGGTAATCAGCCCCAGCATTTT.

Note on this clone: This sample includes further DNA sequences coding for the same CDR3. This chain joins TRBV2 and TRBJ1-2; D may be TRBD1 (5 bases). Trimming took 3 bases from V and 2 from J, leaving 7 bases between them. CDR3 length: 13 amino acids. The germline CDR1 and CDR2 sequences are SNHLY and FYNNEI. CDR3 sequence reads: CASSEGGNYGYTF. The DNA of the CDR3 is TGTGCCAGCAGTGAGGGGGGAAACTATGGCTACACCTTC.

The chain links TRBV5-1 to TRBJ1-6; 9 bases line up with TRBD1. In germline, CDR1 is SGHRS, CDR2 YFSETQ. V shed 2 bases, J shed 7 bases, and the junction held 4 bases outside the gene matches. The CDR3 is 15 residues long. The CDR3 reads CASSFTGGSNSPLHF. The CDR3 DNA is TGCGCCAGCAGCTTTACAGGGGGCTCCAATTCACCCCTCCACTTT.

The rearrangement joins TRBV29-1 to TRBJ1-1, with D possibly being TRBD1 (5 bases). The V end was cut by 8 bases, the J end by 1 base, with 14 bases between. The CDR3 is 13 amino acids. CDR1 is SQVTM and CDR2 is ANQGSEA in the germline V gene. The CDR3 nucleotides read TGCAGCTTTCGGGACTTACAGAACACTGAAGCTTTCTTT. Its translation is CSFRDLQNTEAFF.

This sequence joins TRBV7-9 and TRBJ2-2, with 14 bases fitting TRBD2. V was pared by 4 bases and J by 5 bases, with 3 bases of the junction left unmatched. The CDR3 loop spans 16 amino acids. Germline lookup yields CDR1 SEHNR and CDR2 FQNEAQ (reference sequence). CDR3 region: CASSSGLAGVTGELFF. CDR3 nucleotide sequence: TGTGCCAGCAGCTCGGGACTAGCGGGAGTTACCGGGGAGCTGTTTTTT. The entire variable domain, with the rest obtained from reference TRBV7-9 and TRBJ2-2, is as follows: DTGVSQNPRHKITKRGQNVTFRCDPISEHNRLYWYRQTLGQGPEFLTYFQNEAQLEKSRLLSDRFSAERPKGSFSTLEIQRTEQGDSAMYLCASSSGLAGVTGELFFGEGSRLTVL.

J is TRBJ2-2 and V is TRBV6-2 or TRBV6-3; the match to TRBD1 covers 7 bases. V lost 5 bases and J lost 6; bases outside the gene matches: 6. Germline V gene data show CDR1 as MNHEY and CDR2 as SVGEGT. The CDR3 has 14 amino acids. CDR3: CASSRDSFPGELFF. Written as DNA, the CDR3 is TGTGCCAGCAGTCGGGACAGTTTTCCCGGGGAGCTGTTTTTT.

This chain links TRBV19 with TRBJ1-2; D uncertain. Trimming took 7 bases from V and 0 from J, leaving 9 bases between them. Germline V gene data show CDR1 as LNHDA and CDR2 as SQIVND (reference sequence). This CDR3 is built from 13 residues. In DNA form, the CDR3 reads TGTGCCAGTACCCACCCGGCTAACTATGGCTACACCTTC. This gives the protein CASTHPANYGYTF. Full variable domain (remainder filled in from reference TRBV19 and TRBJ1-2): DGGITQSPKYLFRKEGQNVTLSCEQNLNHDAMYWYRQDPGQGLRLIYYSQIVNDFQKGDIAEGYSVSREKKESFPLTVTSAQKNPTAFYLCASTHPANYGYTFGSGTRLTVV.

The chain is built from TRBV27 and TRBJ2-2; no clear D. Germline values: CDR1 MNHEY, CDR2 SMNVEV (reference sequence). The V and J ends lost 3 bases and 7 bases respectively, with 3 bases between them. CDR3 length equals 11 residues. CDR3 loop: CASSFSGELFF. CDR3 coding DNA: TGTGCCAGCAGTTTCAGCGGGGAGCTGTTTTTT.